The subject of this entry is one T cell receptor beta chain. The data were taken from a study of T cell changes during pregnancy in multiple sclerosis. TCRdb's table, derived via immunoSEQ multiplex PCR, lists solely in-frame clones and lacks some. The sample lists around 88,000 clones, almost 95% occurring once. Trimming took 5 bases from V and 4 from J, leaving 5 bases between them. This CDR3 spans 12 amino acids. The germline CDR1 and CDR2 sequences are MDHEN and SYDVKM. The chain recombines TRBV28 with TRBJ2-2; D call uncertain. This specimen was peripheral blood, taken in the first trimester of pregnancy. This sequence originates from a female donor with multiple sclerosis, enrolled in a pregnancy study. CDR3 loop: CASSVSTGELFF. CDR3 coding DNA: TGTGCCAGCAGTGTTAGCACCGGGGAGCTGTTTTTT.